This T cell receptor (beta chain) derives from a study of T cell clonotyping in hematopoietic cell transplantation. As to this clone: The antigen is undetermined.

The CDR3 is 14 residues long. Germline V gives CDR1 LNHDA, CDR2 SQIVND (reference sequence). The V end was cut by 1 base, the J end by 2 bases, with 8 bases between. Study-wide points: Pathologically expanded recipient clonotypes increased progressively from day 30 to day 180 as diversity fell.

The table came from immunoSEQ multiplex PCR; TCRdb's copy has only in-frame clones and leaves some out. The repertoire holds some 17,000 clones, 60% to 85% seen once, with almost 9.5% in the top ten. The chain uses TRBV19 and TRBJ1-1, with D uncertain. Sequencing was done on a sample of peripheral blood mononuclear cells. The sequence was obtained from a woman aged 60-70 years in good health. Some clones in this sample may be carry-over from other donors' samples. CDR3 loop: CASSIGEGNTEAFF. The DNA for the CDR3 is TGTGCCAGTAGTATAGGGGAAGGCAACACTGAAGCTTTCTTT.